This TCR beta chain was documented in a study of shared clonotypes between healthy human individuals. With regard to this clone: Its antigen is unknown. Other DNA sequences of this sample code for an identical CDR3.

Germline V gives CDR1 MGHRA, CDR2 YSYEKL. Trimming pared 3 bases from V and 4 bases from J, leaving 13 bases between. CDR3 length: 15 residues. Every subset had its genomic DNA shared out evenly among several immunoSEQ plates. Repertoires were generated with immunoSEQ multiplex PCR, while TCRdb's copy carries only in-frame clones and drops some. The data show 2 million to 2.5 million clones, with roughly 93% seen just once and more than 0.35% held by the top ten. Healthy and HIV-negative, the adult donors had no recent acute infections or vaccinations. Whole-study results and caveats: In contrast to clonotypes shared by all four donors, non-shared clonotypes had lower generation probabilities.

The receptor's source is a man aged 18 to 30 in good health. Some clones in this sample may be carry-over from other donors' samples. The gene calls are TRBV4-1 and TRBJ1-3; a possible D gene is TRBD1 (5 bases). The sample taken for sequencing was naive CD4+ T cells from PBMCs. Subset here: CD45RA+ positively selected. Here the CDR3 reads CASSQGPGVGNTIYF. The CDR3 DNA reads as TGCGCCAGCAGCCAGGGACCGGGGGTGGGAAACACCATATATTTT.